The TCR beta chain under discussion was sequenced for a study of cytomegalovirus exposure and HLA in healthy donors. General study points: Several of the most significant clusters were apparently associated with common viral pathogens in a later analysis. Presence/absence analyses treated sequencing depth as roughly uniform across donors.

Only a few counts were recorded for this clone. Its antigen is as yet unknown. Amplification used 60 Vbeta primers and 13 Jbeta primers. Sequenced by immunoSEQ multiplex PCR; TCRdb stores in-frame clones only, minus some. Of roughly 54,000 clones in the sample, roughly 79% were seen once. The ends lost 4 bases at V and 2 bases at J; junction bases unmatched: 6. The CDR3 totals 15 residues. Per germline, CDR1 SGHRS and CDR2 YFSETQ. The sample taken for sequencing was PBMCs. The origin of this receptor is a man aged 50-59 years in good health and CMV-seronegative. V and J are TRBV5-1 and TRBJ2-5; 9 positions agree with TRBD2. This CDR3 is CASSPGLATQETQYF. CDR3 bases: TGCGCCAGCAGCCCCGGACTAGCGACTCAAGAGACCCAGTACTTC.